This TCR beta chain was captured by sequencing in a study of blood T cell repertoires in COVID-19. As for the study in general: Acute and convalescent COVID-19 specimens originated in the United States, Italy and Spain. Sources were T cells, B-cell-depleted T cells, or PBMCs; the material itself was cDNA or gDNA.

Germline CDR1 SGHTA, CDR2 FQGNSA. The CDR3 contains 15 residues. Deletions cut 5 bases from V and 3 bases from J, with 17 bases between. As handled by the study authors: Estimated nucleated cell counts came from reference gene primer amplification. Some clones are missing from TCRdb's copy, which holds only in-frame ones; the method was immunoSEQ multiplex PCR. V and J calls and clone size are copied from that table; D and trimming were computed from the DNA. The repertoire has 100,000 to 120,000 clones, about four fifths of them found once; the top ten carry approximately 9%. This TCR was sampled from a woman in her 70s with acute or convalescent COVID-19. V is TRBV7-2 and J is TRBJ2-7, with D perhaps matching TRBD2 (5 bases). The sample comprised peripheral blood. CDR3 DNA sequence: TGTGCCAGCAGCCGCGAAAGGACTGACGGCTACGAGCAGTACTTC. The encoded protein is CASSRERTDGYEQYF.